This T cell receptor (beta chain) was identified in a study of T cell responses to AZD1222 COVID-19 vaccine. Study outcomes and limitations: Clonal diversity may have been underestimated, and the donors were mostly white British, with more females than males.

Trimming took off 4 bases at V and 3 bases at J, with 12 bases between the two ends. CDR3 size: 14 residues. Germline-derived CDR1 and CDR2 are MGHRA and YSYEKL. Note on this clone: The antigen is not known.

The assay was immunoSEQ multiplex PCR, and TCRdb's table has in-frame clones only and misses some. The table shows tens of thousands of clones, with about 84% occurring only once. This material consisted of peripheral blood, taken on day 0 of AZD1222 vaccination. The chain recombines TRBV4-1 with TRBJ1-1; D not resolved. The receptor comes from an adult in good health. Here the CDR3 DNA reads TGCGCCAGCAGCCGGAACAGATTAGACACTGAAGCTTTCTTT. Protein sequence: CASSRNRLDTEAFF.